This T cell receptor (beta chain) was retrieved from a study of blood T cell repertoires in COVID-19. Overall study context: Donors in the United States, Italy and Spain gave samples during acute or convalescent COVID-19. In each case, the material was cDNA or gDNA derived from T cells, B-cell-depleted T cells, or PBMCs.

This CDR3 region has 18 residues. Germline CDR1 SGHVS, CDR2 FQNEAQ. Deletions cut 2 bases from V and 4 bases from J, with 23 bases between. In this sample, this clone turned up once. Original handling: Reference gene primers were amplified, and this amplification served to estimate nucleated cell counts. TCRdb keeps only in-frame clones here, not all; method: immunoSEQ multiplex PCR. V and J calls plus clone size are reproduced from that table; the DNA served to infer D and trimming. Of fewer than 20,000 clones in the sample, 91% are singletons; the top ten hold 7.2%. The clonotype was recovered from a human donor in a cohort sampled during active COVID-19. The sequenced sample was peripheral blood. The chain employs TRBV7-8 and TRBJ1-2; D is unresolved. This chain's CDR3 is CASSLSHLPAAALYGYTF. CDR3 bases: TGTGCCAGCAGCTTATCTCACCTCCCCGCCGCGGCCCTCTATGGCTACACCTTC.